This entry lists 32 T cell receptor beta chains sequenced from one sample in a study of T cell responses to AZD1222 COVID-19 vaccine. Here immunoSEQ multiplex PCR was the method, and the copy in TCRdb shows in-frame clones only, minus some. The profile shows around 150,000 clones, approximately 90% of them singletons. Sequencing used peripheral blood, obtained on day 0 of AZD1222 vaccination. The receptors were sampled from an adult in good health.

The V gene is TRBV28, the J gene TRBJ1-4, with D uncertain. The CDR3 is 13 residues long. Trimming shortened V by 3 bases and J by 6 bases, and 8 bases separated the two germline ends. In germline, CDR1 is MDHEN, CDR2 SYDVKM. CDR3 nucleotides: TGTGCCAGCAGTTTGGGAAGGGATGAAAAACTGTTTTTT. Its translation: CASSLGRDEKLFF.

The chain couples TRBV29-1 to TRBJ1-1; D ambiguous. There are 11 residues in the CDR3. CDR1 SQVTM and CDR2 ANQGSEA come from the germline V gene. Trimming removed 3 bases at V and 7 bases at J, with 9 bases between. DNA for the CDR3: TGCAGCGTTGATAGAACGGATGAAGCTTTCTTT. Translation: CSVDRTDEAFF. Combining the CDR3 with reference TRBV29-1 and TRBJ1-1 gives the whole variable domain SAVISQKPSRDICQRGTSLTIQCQVDSQVTMMFWYRQQPGQSLTLIATANQGSEATYESGFVIDKFPISRPNLTFSTLTVSNMSPEDSSIYLCSVDRTDEAFFGQGTRLTVV.

V gene TRBV3-1 (or the pseudogene TRBV3-2) combines with J gene TRBJ2-2, with 14 bases fitting TRBD2. V lost 5 bases to trimming and J lost 7 bases; unmatched junction nucleotides: 3. CDR1 and CDR2 from the germline V gene are LGHDT and YNNKEL (reference sequence). The CDR3 spans 15 residues. CDR3 sequence (DNA): TGTGCCAGCAGCTTGACTAGCGGGAGGGTCGGGGAGCTGTTTTTT. It codes for CASSLTSGRVGELFF.

The CDR3 DNA is TGCGCCAGCAGCTTGGCTCGTTCCCATAATTCACCCCTCCACTTT. Translating gives CASSLARSHNSPLHF. This rearrangement joins TRBV5-1 to TRBJ1-6; unclear D gene. Germline assignment: CDR1 SGHRS and CDR2 YFSETQ. The CDR3 length is 15 residues. Trimming stripped 0 bases from V and 5 bases from J, with 9 bases between. Based on the CDR3 plus reference TRBV5-1 and TRBJ1-6, the full variable domain is KAGVTQTPRYLIKTRGQQVTLSCSPISGHRSVSWYQQTPGQGLQFLFEYFSETQRNKGNFPGRFSGRQFSNSRSEMNVSTLELGDSALYLCASSLARSHNSPLHFGNGTRLTVT.

V usage is TRBV25-1 and J usage is TRBJ2-1; 7 nucleotides agree with TRBD1. Germline loops: CDR1 MGHDK, CDR2 SYGVNS. The CDR3 totals 14 residues. V was pared by 6 bases and J by 12 bases, with 14 bases of the junction left unmatched. The CDR3 reads CASRGGLGLKVQFF. CDR3 DNA: TGTGCCAGCAGAGGGGGCCTAGGGCTTAAAGTGCAGTTCTTC.

The chain is built from TRBV30 and TRBJ1-1, with D maybe TRBD1 (6 bases). The CDR3 is 11 residues long. The ends were cut back, 5 bases at V and 5 bases at J, with 9 bases in the middle. CDR1 is GTSNPN and CDR2 is SVGIG in the germline V gene (reference sequence). The CDR3 reads CAWEGGTEAFF. CDR3 nucleotide sequence: TGTGCCTGGGAAGGGGGGACTGAAGCTTTCTTT.

The rearrangement links TRBV11-3 to TRBJ2-1; the D is unclear. The germline V and J ends were trimmed by 2 bases and 10 bases, with 12 bases remaining between them. This CDR3 comprises 13 residues. The germline V gene has CDR1 SGHNT and CDR2 YENEEA. Here the CDR3 reads CASSLSPSFEQFF. CDR3 nucleotide sequence: TGTGCCAGCAGCTTATCCCCGAGCTTCGAGCAGTTCTTC.

The chain carries TRBV19 and TRBJ2-2; D could derive from TRBD1 or TRBD2 (6 bases each). Trimming stripped 8 bases from V and 5 bases from J, with 15 bases between. The germline gives CDR1 LNHDA, CDR2 SQIVND (reference sequence). The CDR3 is 14 amino acids. CDR3: CASLRDTGTGELFF. CDR3 in DNA: TGTGCCAGTTTGCGGGACACCGGAACCGGGGAGCTGTTTTTT.

The gene calls are TRBV18 and TRBJ2-1, with TRBD2 identical over 10 bases. The CDR3 runs 14 residues. Germline values: CDR1 KGHSH, CDR2 LQKENI. V shed 0 bases and J 8 bases; nucleotides not matched to a gene: 1. In DNA, the CDR3 is TGTGCCAGCTCACCACCTAGCGGGAGGTATGAGCAGTTCTTC. Residues: CASSPPSGRYEQFF. Filled out from reference TRBV18 and TRBJ2-1, the complete variable domain reads NAGVMQNPRHLVRRRGQEARLRCSPMKGHSHVYWYRQLPEEGLKFMVYLQKENIIDESGMPKERFSAEFPKEGPSILRIQQVVRGDSAAYFCASSPPSGRYEQFFGPGTRLTVL.

The V and J genes are TRBV10-3 and TRBJ2-7; 9 nucleotides match TRBD2. Losses at the gene ends were 7 bases for V and 2 bases for J; bases not matched to a gene: 3. Germline assignment: CDR1 ENHRY and CDR2 SYGVKD. The CDR3 runs to 13 residues. CDR3 sequence: CAITSGIPYEQYF. CDR3 bases: TGTGCCATCACTAGCGGGATCCCCTACGAGCAGTACTTC.

Here the CDR3 reads CASSASGREEQYF. In DNA form, the CDR3 reads TGTGCCAGCAGCGCTAGCGGGAGGGAAGAGCAGTACTTC. The rearrangement joins TRBV7-9 to TRBJ2-7; 12 bases fit TRBD2. The trim removed 5 bases at V and 7 bases at J, leaving 3 bases unmatched. From germline, CDR1 is SEHNR and CDR2 FQNEAQ (reference sequence). The CDR3 runs to 13 residues.

This chain joins TRBV19 and TRBJ1-2; D remains ambiguous. The V gene lost 0 bases and the J gene lost 0 bases, with 11 bases spanning the gap. The CDR3 contains 16 residues. Germline loops: CDR1 LNHDA, CDR2 SQIVND (reference sequence). CDR3 nucleotide sequence: TGTGCCAGTAGTATAGATCCGACGGTAGCTAACTATGGCTACACCTTC. Protein product: CASSIDPTVANYGYTF.

The rearrangement uses TRBV2 and TRBJ2-3, with 16 bases fitting TRBD2. CDR3 size: 17 residues. Germline V lookup: CDR1 SNHLY, CDR2 FYNNEI. J gave up 1 base and V 6 bases, and 4 bases lay outside the gene matches. CDR3 protein: CASRLGTSGRGTDTQYF. The CDR3 DNA reads TGTGCCAGCAGGCTCGGGACTAGCGGGAGGGGCACAGATACGCAGTATTTT.

The chain carries TRBV27 and TRBJ2-7, with no clear D. V lost 0 bases and J lost 5, with 8 bases in between. Germline loops: CDR1 MNHEY, CDR2 SMNVEV (reference sequence). This CDR3 has 13 residues. CDR3 sequence: CASSLSLGDEQYF. In nucleotides, the CDR3 is TGTGCCAGCAGTTTATCGCTTGGTGACGAGCAGTACTTC.

The chain couples TRBV5-1 to TRBJ1-1; 7 bases align to TRBD1. The CDR3 loop spans 14 amino acids. Germline loops: CDR1 SGHRS, CDR2 YFSETQ. Unmatched junction bases numbered 4, after V lost 0 bases and J lost 5 bases. CDR3 sequence reads: CASSLGGDRTEAFF. The CDR3 bases are TGCGCCAGCAGCTTGGGAGGGGACAGAACTGAAGCTTTCTTT.

The CDR3 loop is CATGDRSTTEAFF. The CDR3 DNA reads TGTGCCACCGGGGACAGGAGTACGACTGAAGCTTTCTTT. This chain uses TRBV19 with TRBJ1-1; 8 bases fit TRBD1. Per the germline V gene, CDR1 is LNHDA and CDR2 is SQIVND (reference sequence). This CDR3 comprises 13 residues. V lost 10 bases, J lost 5 bases, and 9 bases stayed unmatched.

V usage is TRBV5-6 and J usage is TRBJ2-1; D unresolved. V dropped 3 bases and J dropped 9 bases, with 19 bases sitting between them. Germline-derived CDR1 and CDR2 are SGHDT and YYEEEE. CDR3 size: 15 residues. CDR3 loop: CASSSVGSFIGEQFF. CDR3 DNA sequence: TGTGCCAGCAGCTCGGTGGGCTCCTTCATTGGTGAGCAGTTCTTC.

V usage is TRBV6-5 and J usage is TRBJ2-1; D perhaps matches TRBD2 (6 bases). V lost 6 bases, J lost 4 bases, and 10 bases lay in between. The CDR3 contains 13 residues. The germline V gene has CDR1 MNHEY and CDR2 SVGAGI. The CDR3 coding sequence is TGTGCCAGCAGGGGAAGCGGGTACAATGAGCAGTTCTTC. It yields the protein CASRGSGYNEQFF.

The chain joins TRBV12-2 to TRBJ2-1; TRBD2 is the table's D call and was not checked against the DNA. TRBV12-2 is a pseudogene segment. The CDR3 is made up of 15 amino acids. Here the CDR3 reads CASRSVCGGRDEQFF. CDR3 sequence (DNA): TGTGCAAGTCGCTCCGTTTGCGGCGGGCGGGATGAGCAGTTCTTC.

V gene TRBV5-1 combines with J gene TRBJ2-3; D gene ambiguous. The V gene's germline CDR1 is SGHRS and CDR2 YFSETQ. The CDR3 extends over 15 amino acids. The V gene lost 4 bases and the J gene lost 2 bases, with 14 bases spanning the gap. This CDR3 reads CASSLGPLTTDTQYF. CDR3 bases: TGCGCCAGCAGCCTCGGGCCTCTGACCACAGATACGCAGTATTTT.

The CDR3 is CASSEGGPGNEQFF. The CDR3 region has the DNA TGTGCCAGCTCAGAGGGAGGGCCGGGCAATGAGCAGTTCTTC. The gene calls are TRBV18 and TRBJ2-1; 7 positions match TRBD2. Germline assignment: CDR1 KGHSH and CDR2 LQKENI. The CDR3 totals 14 residues. J gave up 6 bases and V 5 bases, and 7 bases lay outside the gene matches.

The chain couples TRBV9 to TRBJ2-5; 9 positions agree with TRBD2. V shed 2 bases, J shed 5 bases, and the junction held 7 bases outside the gene matches. Germline lookup yields CDR1 SGDLS and CDR2 YYNGEE. The CDR3 consists of 15 residues. The CDR3 DNA sequence: TGTGCCAGCAGCGTGTCTAGCGGGATTGTTGAGACCCAGTACTTC. Its translation: CASSVSSGIVETQYF.

As DNA, the CDR3 is TGTGCCAGCAGCCAAGCGGGGCAGAGAAATCAGCCCCAGCATTTT. This sequence encodes CASSQAGQRNQPQHF. The rearrangement uses TRBV3-1 (or the pseudogene TRBV3-2) and TRBJ1-5, with a tentative D call TRBD1 (5 bases). Per the germline V gene, CDR1 is LGHDT and CDR2 is YNNKEL (reference sequence). The V end lost 1 base, the J end lost 4 bases, and 11 bases lay between the germline ends. The CDR3 extends over 15 amino acids.

This clone showed up just once. The chain has TRBV24-1 and TRBJ2-1; D possibly uses TRBD1 or TRBD2 (5 bases each). Germline V gene lookup returns CDR1 KGHDR and CDR2 SFDVKD. Trimming took off 5 bases at V and 9 bases at J, with 16 bases between the two ends. This CDR3 is built from 14 residues. The CDR3 coding sequence is TGTGCCACCAGTGCCCCGGGACCCCAGGCTGAGCAGTTCTTC. Its protein product is CATSAPGPQAEQFF.

The chain couples TRBV2 to TRBJ2-2, with 12 bases matching TRBD2. This CDR3 has 16 residues. V lost 6 bases and J lost 2; bases outside the gene matches: 4. From germline, CDR1 is SNHLY and CDR2 FYNNEI. CDR3 sequence (DNA): TGTGCCAGCAGACGACTAGCGGGAGAAAACACCGGGGAGCTGTTTTTT. Amino acid sequence: CASRRLAGENTGELFF.

V is TRBV3-1 (or the pseudogene TRBV3-2) and J is TRBJ1-3; D may be TRBD1 (5 bases). The ends were cut back, 0 bases at V and 2 bases at J, with 11 bases in the middle. This CDR3 contains 16 residues. From germline, CDR1 is LGHDT and CDR2 YNNKEL (reference sequence). The CDR3 DNA follows: TGTGCCAGCAGCCAAGACCCAGGGACGACTGGAAACACCATATATTTT. This sequence encodes CASSQDPGTTGNTIYF.

V gene TRBV6-5 combines with J gene TRBJ1-4, with a tentative D call TRBD1 (6 bases). Trimming pared 6 bases from V and 3 bases from J, leaving 14 bases between. Germline V gene data show CDR1 as MNHEY and CDR2 as SVGAGI. The CDR3 sequence is 15 residues long. CDR3 sequence: CASRTTGRSNEKLFF. The CDR3 region has the DNA TGTGCCAGCAGGACCACAGGGCGATCTAATGAAAAACTGTTTTTT.

V is TRBV18 and J is TRBJ2-1; 8 bases map to TRBD1. The CDR3 runs to 15 residues. Germline CDR1 and CDR2: KGHSH and LQKENI. V dropped 3 bases and J dropped 6; count of bases not matched to a gene: 7. CDR3 residues: CASSPPTGVLNEQFF. In DNA, the CDR3 is TGTGCCAGCTCACCCCCGACAGGGGTCCTCAATGAGCAGTTCTTC.

V and J are TRBV19 and TRBJ2-2, with D unclear. The V gene lost 3 bases and the J gene lost 4 bases, with 9 bases spanning the gap. The CDR3 has 14 residues. From germline, CDR1 is LNHDA and CDR2 SQIVND (reference sequence). The CDR3 nucleotides are TGTGCCAGTAGTATCGGCCAGTTCACCGGGGAGCTGTTTTTT. Encoded protein: CASSIGQFTGELFF.

The V gene is TRBV9, the J gene TRBJ2-1; 7 bases agree with TRBD2. The CDR3 runs 18 residues. Germline assignment: CDR1 SGDLS and CDR2 YYNGEE. V dropped 4 bases and J dropped 0; count of bases not matched to a gene: 13. This CDR3 is CASSKGGGGSPSYNEQFF. CDR3 in DNA: TGTGCCAGCAGCAAGGGTGGAGGCGGGAGTCCCTCCTACAATGAGCAGTTCTTC.

This CDR3 is CASRSGTGGATDTQYF. The CDR3 coding sequence is TGTGCCAGCAGGTCCGGGACCGGCGGGGCCACAGATACGCAGTATTTT. The V and J genes are TRBV2 and TRBJ2-3; maybe TRBD2 (6 bases). V was pared by 6 bases and J by 2 bases, with 18 bases between. Germline V gene data show CDR1 as SNHLY and CDR2 as FYNNEI. CDR3 length: 16 amino acids.

This rearrangement joins TRBV12-3 or TRBV12-4 to TRBJ1-6, with a possible D match to TRBD1 (5 bases). Trimming stripped 5 bases from V and 9 bases from J, with 11 bases between. The CDR3 runs 13 residues. Here the CDR3 reads CASSLRDGSPLHF. The CDR3 DNA follows: TGTGCCAGCAGTCTCCGGGACGGTTCACCCCTCCACTTT.